This note documents a single T cell receptor (beta chain) sequence. UMI-labeled TRB cDNA libraries were prepared by 5' RACE. After re-calling the 5' RACE reads, TCRdb lists one entry per CDR3 protein, DNA absent. This sample's clone table lists 70,000 to 95,000 distinct CDR3 sequences. This record comes from a study of CXCR3-negative and CXCR3-positive naive CD8 T cells. In triplicate, each CD8+ T cell subset was sorted at approximately 290,000 cells per replicate. This TCR was sampled from a human donor in good health. Some clones in this sample may be carry-over from other donors' samples. Sample: naive CXCR3- CD8+ T cells from blood. Subset specified: CD45RO-CCR7+CD27+CD95- naive CD8+ T cells lacking CXCR3 (TNR3-).

This CDR3 reads CAISQGQGLRQAMNTEAFF. This chain connects TRBV10-3 to TRBJ1-1; the D gene TCRdb calls, TRBD1, cannot be checked with no DNA. CDR1 ENHRY and CDR2 SYGVKD come from the germline V gene. The CDR3 loop spans 19 amino acids.